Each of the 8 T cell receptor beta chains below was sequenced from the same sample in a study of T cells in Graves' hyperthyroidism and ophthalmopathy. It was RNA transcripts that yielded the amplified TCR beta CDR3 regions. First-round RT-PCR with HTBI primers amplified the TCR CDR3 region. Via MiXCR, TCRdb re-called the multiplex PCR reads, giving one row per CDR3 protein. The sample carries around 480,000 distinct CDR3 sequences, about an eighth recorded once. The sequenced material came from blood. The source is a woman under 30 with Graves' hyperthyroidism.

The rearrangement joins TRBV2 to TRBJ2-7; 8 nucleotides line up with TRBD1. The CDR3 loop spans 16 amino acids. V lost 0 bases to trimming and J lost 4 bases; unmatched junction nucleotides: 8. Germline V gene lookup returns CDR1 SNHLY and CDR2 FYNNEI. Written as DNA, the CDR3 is TGTGCCAGCAGTGAAGCAGGACAGGGAATAGGATACGAGCAGTACTTC. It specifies CASSEAGQGIGYEQYF.

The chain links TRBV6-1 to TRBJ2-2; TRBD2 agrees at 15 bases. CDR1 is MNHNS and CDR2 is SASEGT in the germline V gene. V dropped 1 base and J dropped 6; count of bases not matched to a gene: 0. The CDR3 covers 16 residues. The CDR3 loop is CASSEGTSGRAGELFF. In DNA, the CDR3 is TGTGCCAGCAGTGAAGGGACTAGCGGGAGGGCCGGGGAGCTGTTTTTT.

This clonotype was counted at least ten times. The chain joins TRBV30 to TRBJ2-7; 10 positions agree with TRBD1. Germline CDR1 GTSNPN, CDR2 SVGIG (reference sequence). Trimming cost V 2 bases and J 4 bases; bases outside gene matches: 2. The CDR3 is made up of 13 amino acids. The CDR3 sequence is CAWSRDRGYEQYV. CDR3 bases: TGTGCCTGGAGTAGGGACAGGGGTTACGAGCAGTACGTC.

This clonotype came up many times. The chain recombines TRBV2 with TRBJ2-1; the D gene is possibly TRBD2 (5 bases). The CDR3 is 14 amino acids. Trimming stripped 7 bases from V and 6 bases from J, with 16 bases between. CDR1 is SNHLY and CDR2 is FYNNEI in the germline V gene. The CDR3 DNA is TGTGCCAGCACCGTCTGGGGAGACGGCAATGAGCAGTTCTTC. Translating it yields CASTVWGDGNEQFF.

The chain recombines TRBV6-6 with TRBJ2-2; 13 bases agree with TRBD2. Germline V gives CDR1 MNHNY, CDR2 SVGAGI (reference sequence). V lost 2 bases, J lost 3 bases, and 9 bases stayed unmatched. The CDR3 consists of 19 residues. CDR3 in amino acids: CASSYRTSGRALDTGELFF. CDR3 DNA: TGTGCCAGCAGTTACCGAACTAGCGGGAGGGCCTTAGACACCGGGGAGCTGTTTTTT.

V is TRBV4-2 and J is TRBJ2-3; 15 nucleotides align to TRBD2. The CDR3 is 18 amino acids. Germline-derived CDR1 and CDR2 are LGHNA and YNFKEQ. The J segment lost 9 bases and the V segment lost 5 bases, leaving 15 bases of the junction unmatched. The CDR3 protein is CASSAGTSGRPPLSTQYF. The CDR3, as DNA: TGTGCCAGCAGCGCCGGGACTAGCGGGAGGCCACCGCTGAGCACGCAGTATTTT.

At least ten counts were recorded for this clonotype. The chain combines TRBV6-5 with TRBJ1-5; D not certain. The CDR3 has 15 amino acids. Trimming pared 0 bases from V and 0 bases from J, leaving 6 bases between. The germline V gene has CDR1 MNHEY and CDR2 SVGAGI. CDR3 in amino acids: CASSYSRYSNQPQHF. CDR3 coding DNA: TGTGCCAGCAGTTACTCTCGGTATAGCAATCAGCCCCAGCATTTT.

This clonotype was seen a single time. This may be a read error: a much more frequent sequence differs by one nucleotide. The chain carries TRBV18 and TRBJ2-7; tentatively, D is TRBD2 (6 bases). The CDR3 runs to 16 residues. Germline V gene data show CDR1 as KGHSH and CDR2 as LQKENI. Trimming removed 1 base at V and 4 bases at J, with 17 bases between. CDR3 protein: CASSPRESTSSYEQYV. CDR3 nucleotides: TGTGCCAGCTCACCACGTGAGTCGACTAGTAGTTACGAGCAGTACGTC.